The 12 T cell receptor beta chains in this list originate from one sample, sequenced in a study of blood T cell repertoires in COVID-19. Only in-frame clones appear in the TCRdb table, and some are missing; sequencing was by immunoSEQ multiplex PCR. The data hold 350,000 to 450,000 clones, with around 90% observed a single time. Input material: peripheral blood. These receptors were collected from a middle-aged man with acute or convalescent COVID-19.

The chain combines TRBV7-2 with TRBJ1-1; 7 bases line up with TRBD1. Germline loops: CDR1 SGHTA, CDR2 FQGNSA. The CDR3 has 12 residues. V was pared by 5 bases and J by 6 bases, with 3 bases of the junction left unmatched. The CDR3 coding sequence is TGTGCCAGCAGCATGACAGGGCCTGAAGCTTTCTTT. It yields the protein CASSMTGPEAFF.

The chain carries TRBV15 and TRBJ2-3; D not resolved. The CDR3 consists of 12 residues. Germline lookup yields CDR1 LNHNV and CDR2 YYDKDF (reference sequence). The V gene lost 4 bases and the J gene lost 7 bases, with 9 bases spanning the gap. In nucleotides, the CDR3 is TGTGCCACCAGCATAGCTAGGTATACGCAGTATTTT. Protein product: CATSIARYTQYF.

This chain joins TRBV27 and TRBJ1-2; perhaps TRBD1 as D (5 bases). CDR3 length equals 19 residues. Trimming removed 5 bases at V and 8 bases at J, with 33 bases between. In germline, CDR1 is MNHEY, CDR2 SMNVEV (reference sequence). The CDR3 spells CASSPAKGEIQGEFRGYTF. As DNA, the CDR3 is TGTGCCAGCAGTCCCGCCAAGGGTGAAATTCAGGGCGAATTTCGAGGCTACACCTTC.

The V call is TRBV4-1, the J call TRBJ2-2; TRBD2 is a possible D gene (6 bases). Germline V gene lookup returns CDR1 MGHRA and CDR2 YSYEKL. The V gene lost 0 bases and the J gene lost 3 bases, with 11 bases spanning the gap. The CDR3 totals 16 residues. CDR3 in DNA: TGCGCCAGCAGCCAAGAGGAGGGGCGGTACACCGGGGAGCTGTTTTTT. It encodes CASSQEEGRYTGELFF.

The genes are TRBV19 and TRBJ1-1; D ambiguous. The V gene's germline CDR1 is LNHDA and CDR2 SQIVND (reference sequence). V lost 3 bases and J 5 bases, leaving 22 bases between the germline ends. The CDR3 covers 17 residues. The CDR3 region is CASSIFRPRAEGTEAFF. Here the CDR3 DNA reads TGTGCCAGTAGTATCTTTAGGCCGAGGGCAGAAGGGACTGAAGCTTTCTTT.

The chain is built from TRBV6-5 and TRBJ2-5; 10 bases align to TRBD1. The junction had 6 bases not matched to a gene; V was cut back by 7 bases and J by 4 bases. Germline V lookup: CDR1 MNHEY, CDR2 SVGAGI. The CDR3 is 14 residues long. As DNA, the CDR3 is TGTGCCAGCAAAGACAGGGGGCTTGTAGAGACCCAGTACTTC. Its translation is CASKDRGLVETQYF.

The CDR3 coding sequence is TGTGCCAGCAGCTTAACGTCCGGATTAGCGGAGACCCAGTACTTC. As protein: CASSLTSGLAETQYF. The chain recombines TRBV7-3 with TRBJ2-5; tentative D call: TRBD2 (5 bases). The CDR3 contains 15 residues. From germline, CDR1 is SGHTA and CDR2 FQGTGA. Trimming took off 0 bases at V and 5 bases at J, with 13 bases between the two ends.

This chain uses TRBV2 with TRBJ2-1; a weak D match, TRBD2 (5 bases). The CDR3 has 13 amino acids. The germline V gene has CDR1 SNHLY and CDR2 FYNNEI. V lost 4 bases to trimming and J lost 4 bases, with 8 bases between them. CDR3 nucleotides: TGTGCCAGCAGTGTGGAGCGGTACAATGAGCAGTTCTTC. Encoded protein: CASSVERYNEQFF.

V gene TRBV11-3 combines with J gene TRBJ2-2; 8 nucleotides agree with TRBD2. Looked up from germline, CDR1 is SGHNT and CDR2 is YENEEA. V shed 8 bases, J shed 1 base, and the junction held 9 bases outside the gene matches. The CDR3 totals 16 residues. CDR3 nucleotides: TGTGCCAGCTCACGAAAAAGCGGGGGGAACACCGGGGAGCTGTTTTTT. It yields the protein CASSRKSGGNTGELFF.

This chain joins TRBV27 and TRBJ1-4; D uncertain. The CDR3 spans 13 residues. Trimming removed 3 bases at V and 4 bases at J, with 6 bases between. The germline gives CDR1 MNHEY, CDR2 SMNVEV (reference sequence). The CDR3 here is CASSFQFNEKLFF. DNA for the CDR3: TGTGCCAGCAGTTTTCAGTTTAATGAAAAACTGTTTTTT. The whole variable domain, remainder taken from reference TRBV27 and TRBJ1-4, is EAQVTQNPRYLITVTGKKLTVTCSQNMNHEYMSWYRQDPGLGLRQIYYSMNVEVTDKGDVPEGYKVSRKEKRNFPLILESPSPNQTSLYFCASSFQFNEKLFFGSGTQLSVL.

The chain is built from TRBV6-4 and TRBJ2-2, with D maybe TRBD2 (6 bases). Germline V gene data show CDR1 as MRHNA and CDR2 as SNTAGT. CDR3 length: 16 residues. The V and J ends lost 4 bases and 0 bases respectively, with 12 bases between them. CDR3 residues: CASSVGLITNTGELFF. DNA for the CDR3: TGTGCCAGCAGTGTTGGACTAATTACGAACACCGGGGAGCTGTTTTTT.

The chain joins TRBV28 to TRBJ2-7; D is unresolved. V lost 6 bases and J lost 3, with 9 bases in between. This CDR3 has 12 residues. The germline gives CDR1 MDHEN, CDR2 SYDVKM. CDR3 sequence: CASRASFYEQYF. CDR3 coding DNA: TGTGCCAGCAGGGCTAGTTTCTACGAGCAGTACTTC.